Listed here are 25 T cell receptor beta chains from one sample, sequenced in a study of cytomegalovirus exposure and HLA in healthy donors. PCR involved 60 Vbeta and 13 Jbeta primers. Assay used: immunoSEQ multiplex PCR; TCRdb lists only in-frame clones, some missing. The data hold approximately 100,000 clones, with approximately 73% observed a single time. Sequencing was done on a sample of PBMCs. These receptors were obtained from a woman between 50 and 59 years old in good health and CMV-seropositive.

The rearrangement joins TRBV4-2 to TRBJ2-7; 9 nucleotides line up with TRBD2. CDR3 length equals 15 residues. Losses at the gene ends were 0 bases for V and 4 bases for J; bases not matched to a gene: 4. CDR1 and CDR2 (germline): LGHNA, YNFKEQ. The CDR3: CASSQDLAGEYEQYF. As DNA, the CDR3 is TGTGCCAGCAGCCAAGATTTAGCGGGGGAGTACGAGCAGTACTTC.

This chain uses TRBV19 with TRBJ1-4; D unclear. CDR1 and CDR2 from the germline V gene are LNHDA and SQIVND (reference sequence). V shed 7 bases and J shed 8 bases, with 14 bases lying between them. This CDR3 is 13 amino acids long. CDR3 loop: CASMGLGEEKLFF. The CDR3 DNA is TGTGCCAGTATGGGCTTGGGCGAAGAAAAACTGTTTTTT.

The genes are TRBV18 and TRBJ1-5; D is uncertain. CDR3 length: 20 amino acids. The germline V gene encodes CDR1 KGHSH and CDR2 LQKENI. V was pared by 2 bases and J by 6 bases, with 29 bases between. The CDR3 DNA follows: TGTGCCAGCTCACCAAATATCGGCCCCAGGCGGCCTTCTGCGGGTCAGCCCCAGCATTTT. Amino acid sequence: CASSPNIGPRRPSAGQPQHF.

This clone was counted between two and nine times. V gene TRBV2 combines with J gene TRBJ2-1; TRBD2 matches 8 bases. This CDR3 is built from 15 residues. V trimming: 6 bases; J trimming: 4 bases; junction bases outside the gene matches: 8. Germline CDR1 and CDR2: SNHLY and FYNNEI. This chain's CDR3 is CASRDTSGPYNEQFF. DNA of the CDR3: TGTGCCAGCAGGGATACTAGCGGCCCTTACAATGAGCAGTTCTTC. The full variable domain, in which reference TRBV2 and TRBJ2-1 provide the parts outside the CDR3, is EPEVTQTPSHQVTQMGQEVILRCVPISNHLYFYWYRQILGQKVEFLVSFYNNEISEKSEIFDDQFSVERPDGSNFTLKIRSTKLEDSAMYFCASRDTSGPYNEQFFGPGTRLTVL.

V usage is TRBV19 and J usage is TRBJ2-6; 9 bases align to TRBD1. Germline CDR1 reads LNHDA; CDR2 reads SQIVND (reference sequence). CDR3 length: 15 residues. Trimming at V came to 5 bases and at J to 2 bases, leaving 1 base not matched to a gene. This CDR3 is CASSWDRAGANVLTF. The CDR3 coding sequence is TGTGCCAGTAGTTGGGACAGGGCTGGGGCCAACGTCCTGACTTTC.

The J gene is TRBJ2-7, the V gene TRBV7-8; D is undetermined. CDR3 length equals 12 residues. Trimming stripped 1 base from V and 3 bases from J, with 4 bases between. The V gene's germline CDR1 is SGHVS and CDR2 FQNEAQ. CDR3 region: CASSLVFYEQYF. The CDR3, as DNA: TGTGCCAGCAGCTTAGTCTTCTACGAGCAGTACTTC.

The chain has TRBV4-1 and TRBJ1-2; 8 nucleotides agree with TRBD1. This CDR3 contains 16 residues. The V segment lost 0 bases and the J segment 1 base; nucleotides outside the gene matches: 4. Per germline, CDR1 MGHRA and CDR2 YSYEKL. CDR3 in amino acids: CASSQEVQGGNYGYTF. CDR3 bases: TGCGCCAGCAGCCAAGAAGTACAGGGGGGTAACTATGGCTACACCTTC.

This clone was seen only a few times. In DNA, the CDR3 is TGTGCCAGCAGCGCGACAGGGGACGCCCTCGTCGAGCAGTACTTC. This translates into CASSATGDALVEQYF. V and J are TRBV9 and TRBJ2-7; 8 bases are shared with TRBD1. V lost 3 bases, J lost 6 bases, and 11 bases stayed unmatched. CDR3 size: 15 residues. Germline CDR1 is SGDLS and CDR2 is YYNGEE.

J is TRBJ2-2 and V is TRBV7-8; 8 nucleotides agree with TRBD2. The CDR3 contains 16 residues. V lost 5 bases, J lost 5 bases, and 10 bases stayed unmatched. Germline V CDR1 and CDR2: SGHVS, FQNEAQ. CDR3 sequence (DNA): TGTGCCAGCAGCCTTAGCGGGACCCTAGGGACCGGGGAGCTGTTTTTT. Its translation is CASSLSGTLGTGELFF.

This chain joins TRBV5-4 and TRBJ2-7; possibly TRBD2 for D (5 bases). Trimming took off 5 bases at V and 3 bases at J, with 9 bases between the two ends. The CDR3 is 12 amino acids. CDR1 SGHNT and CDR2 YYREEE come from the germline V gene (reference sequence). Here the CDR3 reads CASSPDFYEQYF. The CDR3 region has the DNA TGTGCCAGCAGTCCGGACTTCTACGAGCAGTACTTC. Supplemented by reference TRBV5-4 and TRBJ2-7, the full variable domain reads ETGVTQSPTHLIKTRGQQVTLRCSSQSGHNTVSWYQQALGQGPQFIFQYYREEENGRGNFPPRFSGLQFPNYSSELNVNALELDDSALYLCASSPDFYEQYFGPGTRLTVT.

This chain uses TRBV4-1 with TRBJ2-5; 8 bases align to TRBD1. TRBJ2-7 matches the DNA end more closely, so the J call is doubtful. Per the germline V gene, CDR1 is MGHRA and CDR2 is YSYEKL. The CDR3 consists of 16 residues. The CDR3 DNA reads TGCGCCAGCAGCGAAGCTGGGGACAGGATTACCTACGAGCAGTACTTC. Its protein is CASSEAGDRITYEQYF.

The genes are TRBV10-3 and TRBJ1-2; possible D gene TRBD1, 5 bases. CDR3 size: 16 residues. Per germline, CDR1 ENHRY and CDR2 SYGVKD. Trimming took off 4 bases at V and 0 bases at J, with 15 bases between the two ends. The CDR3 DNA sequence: TGTGCCATCAGTGGCTCGATGACAGCAACTAACTATGGCTACACCTTC. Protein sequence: CAISGSMTATNYGYTF.

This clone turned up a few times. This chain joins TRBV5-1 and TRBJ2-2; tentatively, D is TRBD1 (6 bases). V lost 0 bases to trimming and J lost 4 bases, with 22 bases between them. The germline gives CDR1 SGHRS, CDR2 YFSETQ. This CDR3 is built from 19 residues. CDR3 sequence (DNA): TGCGCCAGCAGCTTGGGAGGACTTGGCAGGGGCCGTGGCACCGGGGAGCTGTTTTTT. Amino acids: CASSLGGLGRGRGTGELFF.

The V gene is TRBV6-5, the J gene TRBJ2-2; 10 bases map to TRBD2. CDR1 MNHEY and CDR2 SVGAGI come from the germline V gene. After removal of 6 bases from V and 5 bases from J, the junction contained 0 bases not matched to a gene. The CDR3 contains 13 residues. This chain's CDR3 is CASRLAGTGELFF. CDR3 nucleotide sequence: TGTGCCAGCAGACTAGCGGGGACCGGGGAGCTGTTTTTT.

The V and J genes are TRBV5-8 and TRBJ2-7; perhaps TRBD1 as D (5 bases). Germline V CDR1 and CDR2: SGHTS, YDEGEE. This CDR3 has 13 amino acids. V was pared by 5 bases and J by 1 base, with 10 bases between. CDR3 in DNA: TGTGCCAGCAGGGCAGGGCCTTCCTACGAGCAGTACTTC. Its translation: CASRAGPSYEQYF. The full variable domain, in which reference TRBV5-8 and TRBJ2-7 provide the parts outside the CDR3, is EAGVTQSPTHLIKTRGQQATLRCSPISGHTSVYWYQQALGLGLQFLLWYDEGEERNRGNFPPRFSGRQFPNYSSELNVNALELEDSALYLCASRAGPSYEQYFGPGTRLTVT.

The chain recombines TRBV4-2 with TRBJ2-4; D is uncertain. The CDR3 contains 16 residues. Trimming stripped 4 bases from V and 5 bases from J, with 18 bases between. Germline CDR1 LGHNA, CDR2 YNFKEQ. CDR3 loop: CASSLTLARSENIQYF. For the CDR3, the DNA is TGTGCCAGCAGCCTGACCCTGGCTAGATCCGAAAACATTCAGTACTTC.

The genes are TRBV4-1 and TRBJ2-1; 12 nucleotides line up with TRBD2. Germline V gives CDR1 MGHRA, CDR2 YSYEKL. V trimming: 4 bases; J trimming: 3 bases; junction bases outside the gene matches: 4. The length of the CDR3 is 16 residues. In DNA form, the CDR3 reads TGCGCCAGCAGCCCTCCACTAGCGGGGGGCTACAATGAGCAGTTCTTC. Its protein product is CASSPPLAGGYNEQFF.

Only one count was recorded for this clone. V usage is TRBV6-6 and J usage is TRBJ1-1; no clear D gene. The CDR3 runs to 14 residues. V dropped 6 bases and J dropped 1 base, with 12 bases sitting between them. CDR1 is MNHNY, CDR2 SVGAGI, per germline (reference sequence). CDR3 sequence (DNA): TGTGCCAGCAGAGTAGCGGGCGGGAACACTGAAGCTTTCTTT. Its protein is CASRVAGGNTEAFF.

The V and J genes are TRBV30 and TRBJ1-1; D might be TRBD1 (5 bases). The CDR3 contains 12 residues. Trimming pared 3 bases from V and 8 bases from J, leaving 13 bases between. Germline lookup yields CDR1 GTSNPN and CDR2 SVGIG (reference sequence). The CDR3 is CAWRLTVSEAFF. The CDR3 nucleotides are TGTGCCTGGAGACTGACAGTTTCCGAAGCTTTCTTT.

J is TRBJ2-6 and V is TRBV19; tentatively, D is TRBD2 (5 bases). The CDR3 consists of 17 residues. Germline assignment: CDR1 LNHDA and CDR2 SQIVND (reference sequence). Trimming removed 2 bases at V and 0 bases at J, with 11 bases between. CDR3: CASSIWRRGSGANVLTF. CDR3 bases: TGTGCCAGTAGTATATGGAGGCGCGGCTCTGGGGCCAACGTCCTGACTTTC.

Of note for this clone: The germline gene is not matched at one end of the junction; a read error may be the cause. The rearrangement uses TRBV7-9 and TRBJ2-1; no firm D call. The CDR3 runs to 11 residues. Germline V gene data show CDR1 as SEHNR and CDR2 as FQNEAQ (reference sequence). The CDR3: CSSTPLVEQFF. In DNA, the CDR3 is TGTTCCAGCACCCCACTTGTTGAGCAGTTCTTC.

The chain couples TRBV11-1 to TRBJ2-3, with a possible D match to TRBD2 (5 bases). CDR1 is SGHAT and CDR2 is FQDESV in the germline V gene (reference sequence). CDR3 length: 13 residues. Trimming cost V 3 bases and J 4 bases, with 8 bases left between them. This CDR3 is CASSFGLPDTQYF. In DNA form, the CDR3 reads TGTGCCAGCAGCTTCGGACTCCCAGATACGCAGTATTTT.

This chain's CDR3 is CASSERGSNQPQHF. CDR3 coding DNA: TGTGCCAGCAGTGAACGGGGTAGCAATCAGCCCCAGCATTTT. V usage is TRBV2 and J usage is TRBJ1-5; no reliable D call. V was trimmed by 2 bases and J by 0 bases, leaving 5 bases between them. This CDR3 is built from 14 residues. Germline values: CDR1 SNHLY, CDR2 FYNNEI.

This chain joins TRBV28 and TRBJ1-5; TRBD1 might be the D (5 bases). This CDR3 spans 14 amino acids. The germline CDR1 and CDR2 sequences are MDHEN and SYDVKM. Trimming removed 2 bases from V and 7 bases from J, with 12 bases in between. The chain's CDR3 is CASSLTGVWQPQHF. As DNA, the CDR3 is TGTGCCAGCAGTTTAACGGGGGTTTGGCAGCCCCAGCATTTT.

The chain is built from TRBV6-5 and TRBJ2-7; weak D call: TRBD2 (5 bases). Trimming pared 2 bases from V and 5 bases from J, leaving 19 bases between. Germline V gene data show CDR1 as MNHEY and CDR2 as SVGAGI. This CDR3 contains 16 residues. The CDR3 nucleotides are TGTGCCAGCAGTTACGTCCGGGGTTATGAGGTTAACGAGCAGTACTTC. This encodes CASSYVRGYEVNEQYF.